Presented here are 28 T cell receptor beta chains from one specimen sequenced in a study of blood T cell repertoires in COVID-19. Profiling relied on immunoSEQ multiplex PCR, and the TCRdb table lists in-frame clones only, not all of them. In the table there are about 35,000 clones, roughly 78% of which are singletons. The sequenced material came from peripheral blood. These receptors originate from a man aged 80 or over with active or convalescent COVID-19.

The rearrangement uses TRBV28 and TRBJ2-7; 10 positions match TRBD1. Germline-derived CDR1 and CDR2 are MDHEN and SYDVKM. V lost 6 bases to trimming and J lost 7 bases; unmatched junction nucleotides: 21. This CDR3 is 18 amino acids long. The CDR3 reads CASRTTGTGAPPGREQYF. As DNA, the CDR3 is TGTGCCAGCAGAACGACCGGGACAGGGGCCCCCCCAGGTCGGGAGCAGTACTTC.

The J gene is TRBJ2-5, the V gene TRBV7-9, with 11 bases aligning to TRBD2. With 3 bases clipped from V and 2 bases from J, the junction kept 5 bases outside the gene matches. Germline V gene lookup returns CDR1 SEHNR and CDR2 FQNEAQ (reference sequence). The CDR3 is 16 amino acids. The CDR3 bases are TGTGCCAGCAGCTTCTTTGGACTAGCGGGTCAAGAGACCCAGTACTTC. As protein: CASSFFGLAGQETQYF.

V usage is TRBV3-1 (or the pseudogene TRBV3-2) and J usage is TRBJ1-1; tentatively, D is TRBD1 (6 bases). With 0 bases removed from V and 3 bases from J, the gap between germline ends came to 8 bases. Germline CDR1 and CDR2: LGHDT and YNNKEL (reference sequence). The CDR3 contains 14 residues. The CDR3 sequence is CASSQEGGDTEAFF. CDR3 coding DNA: TGTGCCAGCAGCCAAGAAGGGGGGGACACTGAAGCTTTCTTT.

This chain links TRBV30 with TRBJ2-1; D may be TRBD2 (5 bases). This CDR3 has 15 residues. Germline V gene data show CDR1 as GTSNPN and CDR2 as SVGIG (reference sequence). V was trimmed by 4 bases and J by 4 bases, leaving 17 bases between them. CDR3: CAWNPFPRGYNEQFF. CDR3 DNA sequence: TGTGCCTGGAACCCCTTCCCACGGGGTTACAATGAGCAGTTCTTC.

The genes are TRBV18 and TRBJ1-5; 8 bases fit TRBD1. Germline trimming cut 4 bases from V and 5 bases from J; bases unmatched to any gene: 10. CDR3 size: 16 residues. The germline gives CDR1 KGHSH, CDR2 LQKENI. The DNA of the CDR3 is TGTGCCAGCTCACAAAACGGACAGGGTGGGGATCAGCCCCAGCATTTT. Encoded protein: CASSQNGQGGDQPQHF.

This clone was detected only a few times. J is TRBJ2-5 and V is TRBV6-2 or TRBV6-3; 8 bases align to TRBD2. The germline CDR1 and CDR2 sequences are MNHEY and SVGEGT. V lost 6 bases and J lost 5; bases outside the gene matches: 8. The CDR3 is 14 residues long. The CDR3 spells CASSPAGVTETQYF. The CDR3 coding sequence is TGTGCCAGCAGCCCAGCGGGAGTAACCGAGACCCAGTACTTC.

V gene TRBV5-1 combines with J gene TRBJ1-1; D is possibly TRBD1 (5 bases). The CDR3 is 16 amino acids. Germline CDR1 is SGHRS and CDR2 is YFSETQ. V was cut by 0 bases and J by 0 bases, with 12 bases left in between. CDR3 residues: CASSLAVAGLNTEAFF. The CDR3 coding sequence is TGCGCCAGCAGCTTGGCCGTGGCAGGGTTGAACACTGAAGCTTTCTTT.

The rearrangement uses TRBV7-2 and TRBJ2-1; 9 bases are shared with TRBD2. Trimming at V came to 1 base and at J to 4 bases, leaving 8 bases not matched to a gene. CDR3 length: 17 amino acids. Germline CDR1 is SGHTA and CDR2 is FQGNSA. The CDR3 here is CASSLDRPLAGYNEQFF. CDR3 nucleotide sequence: TGTGCCAGCAGCTTAGATAGACCCCTAGCGGGATACAATGAGCAGTTCTTC.

As DNA, the CDR3 is TGCGCCAGCAGCCTAGGGAGGGCCAAAGAGACCCAGTACTTC. This encodes CASSLGRAKETQYF. The rearrangement uses TRBV5-1 and TRBJ2-5; 7 positions match TRBD2. This CDR3 region has 14 residues. Trimming removed 4 bases from V and 3 bases from J; junction bases left unmatched: 6. CDR1 is SGHRS and CDR2 is YFSETQ in the germline V gene. Based on the CDR3 plus reference TRBV5-1 and TRBJ2-5, the full variable domain is KAGVTQTPRYLIKTRGQQVTLSCSPISGHRSVSWYQQTPGQGLQFLFEYFSETQRNKGNFPGRFSGRQFSNSRSEMNVSTLELGDSALYLCASSLGRAKETQYFGPGTRLLVL.

The chain joins TRBV18 to TRBJ2-3; 8 bases line up with TRBD1. With 5 bases clipped from V and 2 bases from J, the junction kept 6 bases outside the gene matches. The germline V gene has CDR1 KGHSH and CDR2 LQKENI. The CDR3 loop spans 15 amino acids. The CDR3 DNA follows: TGTGCCAGCTCATCGGGGACAGGCTTCACAGATACGCAGTATTTT. Its protein product is CASSSGTGFTDTQYF.

The chain combines TRBV5-1 with TRBJ2-1; 7 bases agree with TRBD2. Unmatched junction bases numbered 3, after V lost 0 bases and J lost 0 bases. From germline, CDR1 is SGHRS and CDR2 YFSETQ. CDR3 length: 16 amino acids. CDR3 DNA: TGCGCCAGCAGCTTGGCCGGGGGGAGCTCCTACAATGAGCAGTTCTTC. This translates into CASSLAGGSSYNEQFF.

This clone appeared many times. V and J are TRBV28 and TRBJ1-1, with 9 bases identical to TRBD1. This CDR3 contains 15 residues. The V segment lost 5 bases and the J segment 6 bases; nucleotides outside the gene matches: 10. Per the germline V gene, CDR1 is MDHEN and CDR2 is SYDVKM. The CDR3 reads CASSVTGGEGAEAFF. The CDR3, as DNA: TGTGCCAGCAGTGTTACAGGGGGCGAAGGGGCTGAAGCTTTCTTT.

The table lists this clone with a count of one. The gene calls are TRBV18 and TRBJ1-2; D is undetermined. V lost 8 bases to trimming and J lost 5 bases, with 15 bases between them. Germline V CDR1 and CDR2: KGHSH, LQKENI. This CDR3 has 13 amino acids. The CDR3 DNA sequence: TGTGCCAGCACAGATAAAAGAGGGTATGGCTACACCTTC. Translated: CASTDKRGYGYTF.

The sample holds a few counts of this clone. This chain uses TRBV27 with TRBJ1-2; the D is unclear. V was shortened by 5 bases and J by 2 bases, with 9 bases between the two germline ends. The length of the CDR3 is 13 residues. Germline assignment: CDR1 MNHEY and CDR2 SMNVEV (reference sequence). CDR3 protein: CASSPDGNYGYTF. CDR3 sequence (DNA): TGTGCCAGCAGTCCAGACGGGAACTATGGCTACACCTTC.

This clone was detected once. The V call is TRBV6-5, the J call TRBJ2-7; 8 bases match TRBD2. The CDR3 covers 15 residues. The V gene end was trimmed by 6 bases and the J gene end by 4 bases; junction bases not matched to a gene: 11. CDR1 is MNHEY, CDR2 SVGAGI, per germline. The CDR3 loop is CASRAGAGGQYEQYF. The DNA for the CDR3 is TGTGCCAGCAGGGCCGGGGCGGGAGGCCAATACGAGCAGTACTTC.

V usage is TRBV5-1 and J usage is TRBJ1-2; no clear D gene. With 7 bases removed from V and 6 bases from J, the gap between germline ends came to 19 bases. The CDR3 sequence is 14 residues long. In germline, CDR1 is SGHRS, CDR2 YFSETQ. The CDR3 reads CASSVTPNLDGYTF. CDR3 nucleotides: TGCGCCAGCTCGGTCACGCCAAACCTCGATGGCTACACCTTC.

The chain recombines TRBV11-2 with TRBJ2-2, with D possibly TRBD1 on 5 matching bases. The V gene lost 4 bases and the J gene lost 4 bases, with 10 bases spanning the gap. The germline V gene has CDR1 SGHAT and CDR2 FQNNGV. The CDR3 runs to 14 residues. The CDR3 spells CASSSRQLTGELFF. The CDR3 DNA reads TGTGCCAGCAGCTCTCGACAGCTCACCGGGGAGCTGTTTTTT. Looking up the rest from reference TRBV11-2 and TRBJ2-2 gives the full variable domain: EAGVAQSPRYKIIEKRQSVAFWCNPISGHATLYWYQQILGQGPKLLIQFQNNGVVDDSQLPKDRFSAERLKGVDSTLKIQPAKLEDSAVYLCASSSRQLTGELFFGEGSRLTVL.

The genes are TRBV6-5 and TRBJ2-7, with TRBD1 matching 12 bases. V lost 6 bases to trimming and J lost 6 bases; unmatched junction nucleotides: 6. CDR3 length equals 14 residues. Germline CDR1 MNHEY, CDR2 SVGAGI. CDR3: CASRFGTGGSEQYF. The DNA for the CDR3 is TGTGCCAGCAGATTCGGGACAGGGGGCTCCGAGCAGTACTTC.

The rearrangement links TRBV11-3 to TRBJ2-1; D remains ambiguous. Germline V gives CDR1 SGHNT, CDR2 YENEEA. Trimming shortened V by 1 base and J by 6 bases, and 7 bases separated the two germline ends. CDR3 length: 13 amino acids. CDR3 loop: CASSLASLNEQFF. The CDR3 nucleotides are TGTGCCAGCAGCTTAGCTAGTCTCAATGAGCAGTTCTTC.

About this clone: One end of the junction does not line up with germline, which may come from a read error. This rearrangement joins TRBV19 to TRBJ1-5; 9 nucleotides line up with TRBD1. The CDR3 is 15 amino acids. Per the germline V gene, CDR1 is LNHDA and CDR2 is SQIVND (reference sequence). Written as DNA, the CDR3 is TGTGTCAGTAGTACCCCGGGACAGGGAACTCAGCCCCAGCATTTT. It codes for CVSSTPGQGTQPQHF.

This clone was counted a single time. The chain joins TRBV27 to TRBJ2-7, with TRBD1 identical over 10 bases. Germline V gene data show CDR1 as MNHEY and CDR2 as SMNVEV (reference sequence). V lost 2 bases and J lost 2; bases outside the gene matches: 0. The CDR3 runs 14 residues. CDR3 DNA sequence: TGTGCCAGCAGTTTAGGACAGGGGGCCTACGAGCAGTACTTC. This codes for CASSLGQGAYEQYF.

The V call is TRBV5-8, the J call TRBJ1-1; D is possibly TRBD1 (6 bases). Germline loops: CDR1 SGHTS, CDR2 YDEGEE. The V gene lost 7 bases and the J gene lost 3 bases, with 16 bases spanning the gap. CDR3 length equals 14 residues. The CDR3: CASGRQVGHTEAFF. CDR3 nucleotide sequence: TGTGCCAGCGGAAGACAGGTCGGGCACACTGAAGCTTTCTTT.

The gene calls are TRBV5-1 and TRBJ1-2; the D gene is possibly TRBD1 (6 bases). The CDR3 runs to 14 residues. Germline loops: CDR1 SGHRS, CDR2 YFSETQ. Between the trimmed V and J ends, which lost 0 bases and 8 bases, there was a span of 14 bases. The CDR3 here is CASSLGGPGQGYTF. In DNA, the CDR3 is TGCGCCAGCAGCTTGGGGGGGCCCGGGCAAGGCTACACCTTC.

The chain carries TRBV6-2 or TRBV6-3 and TRBJ2-1; D is ambiguous. The CDR3 consists of 11 residues. Trimming left V 4 bases short and J 9 bases short, with 7 bases between. Germline V CDR1 and CDR2: MNHEY, SVGEGT. CDR3 sequence reads: CASSLAGEQFF. The CDR3 coding sequence is TGTGCCAGCAGTTTAGCTGGTGAGCAGTTCTTC.

This chain joins TRBV28 and TRBJ1-5; D is possibly TRBD1 (5 bases). Trimming took 4 bases from V and 8 from J, leaving 12 bases between them. The CDR3 has 13 amino acids. Germline lookup yields CDR1 MDHEN and CDR2 SYDVKM. The CDR3 DNA reads TGTGCCAGCAGTTCGGGGGACGGGGAGCCCCAGCATTTT. Translation: CASSSGDGEPQHF.

This rearrangement joins TRBV4-1 to TRBJ2-1, with 10 positions matching TRBD2. The V gene's germline CDR1 is MGHRA and CDR2 YSYEKL. This CDR3 comprises 16 residues. The J segment lost 10 bases and the V segment lost 2 bases, leaving 11 bases of the junction unmatched. CDR3 amino acids: CASSQLGLAGEPEQFF. CDR3 bases: TGCGCCAGCAGCCAACTGGGGCTAGCGGGAGAACCAGAGCAGTTCTTC.

The chain is built from TRBV4-2 and TRBJ2-3, with D hard to call. The V end lost 3 bases, the J end lost 2 bases, and 12 bases lay between the germline ends. The CDR3 covers 15 residues. Germline V gene sequence: CDR1 LGHNA, CDR2 YNFKEQ. The CDR3 loop reads CASSQTVSATDTQYF. CDR3 nucleotide sequence: TGTGCCAGCAGCCAGACGGTAAGCGCCACAGATACGCAGTATTTT.

The V call is TRBV27, the J call TRBJ1-2; 12 bases fit TRBD1. Germline CDR1 reads MNHEY; CDR2 reads SMNVEV (reference sequence). Losses at the gene ends were 10 bases for V and 8 bases for J; bases not matched to a gene: 5. This CDR3 contains 12 residues. CDR3 residues: CATGDRGHGYTF. Here the CDR3 DNA reads TGTGCCACCGGGGACAGGGGGCACGGCTACACCTTC.